Included here is one TCR beta chain sequence, with context. The data were obtained in a study of control samples from healthy donors and cancer patients. Generated by immunoSEQ multiplex PCR, the TCRdb table keeps only in-frame clones and is missing some. The repertoire has over 100,000 clones, 92% of them found once; the top ten carry around 5.8%. The CDR3 extends over 17 amino acids. In germline, CDR1 is MNHEY, CDR2 SVGEGT. The J segment lost 8 bases and the V segment lost 5 bases, leaving 18 bases of the junction unmatched. The material sequenced was blood. The chain couples TRBV6-2 or TRBV6-3 to TRBJ1-5, with 7 positions matching TRBD1. The TCR sequence derives from a man in his late teens or twenties in good health. The CDR3 loop reads CASSPRGGAEKGEPQHF. The CDR3 DNA follows: TGTGCCAGCAGTCCCAGAGGGGGCGCGGAGAAAGGGGAGCCCCAGCATTTT.